These 20 T cell receptor beta chains were all obtained from the same sample, sequenced in a study of shared clonotypes between healthy human individuals. Sequenced by immunoSEQ multiplex PCR; TCRdb stores in-frame clones only, minus some. Of fewer than 600,000 clones listed, roughly 77% were seen once; the top ten hold around 13%. Sequences were obtained from PBMCs. These receptors all stem from a woman between 35 and 50 years old in good health. Some clones in this sample may be carry-over from other donors' samples.

This sequence joins TRBV6-6 and TRBJ2-2; D gene uncertain. The V end was cut by 1 base, the J end by 0 bases, with 3 bases between. CDR1 is MNHNY, CDR2 SVGAGI, per germline (reference sequence). The CDR3 extends over 14 amino acids. CDR3 sequence: CASSYFSNTGELFF. Here the CDR3 DNA reads TGTGCCAGCAGTTACTTTTCGAACACCGGGGAGCTGTTTTTT.

The V and J genes are TRBV6-1 and TRBJ1-2; 8 bases map to TRBD1. From germline, CDR1 is MNHNS and CDR2 SASEGT. The ends lost 7 bases at V and 3 bases at J; junction bases unmatched: 10. The CDR3 totals 15 residues. CDR3 sequence reads: CASTRLGTGDYGYTF. The DNA for the CDR3 is TGTGCCAGCACCCGCTTGGGGACAGGCGACTATGGCTACACCTTC.

This sequence joins TRBV30 and TRBJ2-3, with 7 bases matching TRBD1. V shed 1 base and J 3 bases; nucleotides not matched to a gene: 1. The CDR3 consists of 13 residues. Germline CDR1 is GTSNPN and CDR2 is SVGIG (reference sequence). The CDR3 DNA reads TGTGCCTGGAGTGGGGACAGAACAGATACGCAGTATTTT. It translates to CAWSGDRTDTQYF.

This sequence joins TRBV7-9 and TRBJ2-7; D remains ambiguous. CDR1 and CDR2 (germline): SEHNR, FQNEAQ (reference sequence). The CDR3 sequence is 13 residues long. V was trimmed by 8 bases and J by 1 base, leaving 12 bases between them. The CDR3: CASAPRLSYEQYF. CDR3 sequence (DNA): TGTGCCAGCGCCCCCAGGCTTTCCTACGAGCAGTACTTC.

In its sample, this clone was seen a few times. The V gene is TRBV2, the J gene TRBJ2-1; 12 nucleotides agree with TRBD2. Germline V gives CDR1 SNHLY, CDR2 FYNNEI. V dropped 8 bases and J dropped 2; count of bases not matched to a gene: 13. CDR3 length equals 18 residues. CDR3 protein: CASRTRPLAGGPYNEQFF. CDR3 nucleotides: TGTGCCAGCCGCACTAGACCCCTAGCGGGAGGGCCCTACAATGAGCAGTTCTTC.

This clone turned up a few times. The genes are TRBV14 and TRBJ2-7; TRBD1 aligns across 11 bases. Germline CDR1 and CDR2: SGHDN and FVKESK. The CDR3 totals 16 residues. Trimming removed 5 bases from V and 2 bases from J; junction bases left unmatched: 8. The CDR3: CASSESGTGGAYEQYF. DNA of the CDR3: TGTGCCAGCAGCGAATCCGGGACAGGGGGTGCCTACGAGCAGTACTTC.

A word on this clone: This sample includes further DNA sequences coding for the same CDR3. V and J are TRBV7-2 and TRBJ1-3, with D perhaps TRBD1 (6 bases). The germline CDR1 and CDR2 sequences are SGHTA and FQGNSA. The V gene lost 1 base and the J gene lost 4 bases, with 11 bases spanning the gap. The CDR3 spans 15 residues. The CDR3: CASSLETGSGNTIYF. The CDR3 nucleotides read TGTGCCAGCAGCTTAGAAACAGGGTCCGGAAACACCATATATTTT.

V usage is TRBV5-6 and J usage is TRBJ1-4, with D hard to call. The CDR3 has 15 residues. V was pared by 3 bases and J by 0 bases, with 9 bases between. Germline-derived CDR1 and CDR2 are SGHDT and YYEEEE. The DNA of the CDR3 is TGTGCCAGCAGCTCGAACAGTGCAACTAATGAAAAACTGTTTTTT. It encodes CASSSNSATNEKLFF.

The chain combines TRBV27 with TRBJ2-1; TRBD1 aligns across 7 bases. Trimming took 4 bases from V and 3 from J; bases not matched to a gene: 12. The V gene's germline CDR1 is MNHEY and CDR2 SMNVEV (reference sequence). CDR3 length: 17 residues. Here the CDR3 reads CASSSLIRDRYYNEQFF. Here the CDR3 DNA reads TGTGCCAGCAGTTCTCTGATCCGGGACAGATACTACAATGAGCAGTTCTTC.

V gene TRBV4-2 combines with J gene TRBJ2-3; D may correspond to TRBD1 or TRBD2 (5 bases each). The CDR3 is 15 amino acids. The germline V and J ends were trimmed by 4 bases and 1 base, with 12 bases remaining between them. CDR1 LGHNA and CDR2 YNFKEQ come from the germline V gene. The CDR3 is CASSLGPQGTDTQYF. In DNA form, the CDR3 reads TGTGCCAGCAGCCTGGGACCCCAAGGCACAGATACGCAGTATTTT.

With regard to this clone: With a far larger clone one base away, a read error is the likely cause. J is TRBJ2-3 and V is TRBV2; TRBD2 matches 9 bases. The CDR3 length is 15 residues. The V gene's germline CDR1 is SNHLY and CDR2 FYNNEI. Losses at the gene ends were 1 base for V and 3 bases for J; bases not matched to a gene: 2. Here the CDR3 reads CASSEGLAETDTQYF. The CDR3 DNA is TGTGCCAGCAGTGAAGGACTAGCGGAAACAGATACGCAGTATTTT.

In its sample, this clone was seen a few times. V gene TRBV19 combines with J gene TRBJ1-5, with 10 bases that match TRBD1. V dropped 3 bases and J dropped 8; count of bases not matched to a gene: 4. The CDR3 spans 14 residues. Germline V gene lookup returns CDR1 LNHDA and CDR2 SQIVND (reference sequence). CDR3 nucleotides: TGTGCCAGTAGTATTGGGACAGGGGAAAAGCCCCAGCATTTT. Translated: CASSIGTGEKPQHF.

This chain connects TRBV21-1 to TRBJ2-5; the table's D call, TRBD1, was not checked against the DNA. TRBV21-1 is noted as a pseudogene. CDR3 length equals 18 residues. CDR3 bases: TGTGCCAGCAGCAAATTTTATGGCCAGGACATCCACCAAGAGACCCAGTACTTC. Its protein is CASSKFYGQDIHQETQYF.

The chain recombines TRBV28 with TRBJ2-7, with D tentatively TRBD2 (6 bases). Germline CDR1 reads MDHEN; CDR2 reads SYDVKM. Trimming stripped 5 bases from V and 1 base from J, with 12 bases between. The CDR3 is 14 amino acids. CDR3 DNA sequence: TGTGCCAGCAGTCCCCTAGCGCCGTCCTACGAGCAGTACTTC. Residues: CASSPLAPSYEQYF.

V is TRBV4-1 and J is TRBJ2-4; either TRBD1 or TRBD2 may supply D (5 bases each). Looked up from germline, CDR1 is MGHRA and CDR2 is YSYEKL. V lost 4 bases to trimming and J lost 5 bases, with 15 bases between them. The CDR3 runs 15 residues. Written as DNA, the CDR3 is TGCGCCAGCAGCCTCGGGATCGTGGGGCAAAACATTCAGTACTTC. Its protein is CASSLGIVGQNIQYF.

The V and J genes are TRBV6-7 and TRBJ2-3; D perhaps matches TRBD1 (5 bases). Being an ORF, TRBV6-7 has a function that is uncertain. The CDR3 has 16 amino acids. V was pared by 7 bases and J by 2 bases, with 19 bases between. CDR3 sequence reads: CASKGEEKGFTDTQYF. CDR3 coding DNA: TGTGCCAGCAAGGGTGAAGAGAAGGGGTTCACAGATACGCAGTATTTT.

The genes are TRBV15 and TRBJ1-5; D gene unclear. Trimming stripped 1 base from V and 7 bases from J, with 14 bases between. Germline V CDR1 and CDR2: LNHNV, YYDKDF (reference sequence). The CDR3 spans 15 residues. Written as DNA, the CDR3 is TGTGCCACCAGCAGAGGAAGTCCTTTGCGACAGCCCCAGCATTTT. Its translation: CATSRGSPLRQPQHF.

This chain joins TRBV7-9 and TRBJ1-4; D remains unclear. There are 13 residues in the CDR3. Germline-derived CDR1 and CDR2 are SEHNR and FQNEAQ (reference sequence). V gave up 5 bases and J gave up 4 bases, with 8 bases separating them. CDR3 residues: CASSPRNNEKLFF. The CDR3 DNA sequence: TGTGCCAGCAGCCCCAGAAATAATGAAAAACTGTTTTTT.

The chain joins TRBV5-1 to TRBJ1-1; a possible D gene is TRBD1 (6 bases). Germline lookup yields CDR1 SGHRS and CDR2 YFSETQ. The length of the CDR3 is 16 residues. Trimming took off 0 bases at V and 1 base at J, with 13 bases between the two ends. The CDR3 protein is CASSLEPGVQNTEAFF. The CDR3 DNA reads TGCGCCAGCAGCTTGGAACCAGGGGTTCAGAACACTGAAGCTTTCTTT.

Notes on this clone: Other DNA sequences from this sample encode an identical CDR3 as well. The CDR3 region has the DNA TGCGCCAGCAGCCCGCGGACTAGCGGTAGCTCCTACGAGCAGTACTTC. Its protein product is CASSPRTSGSSYEQYF. The V gene is TRBV5-1, the J gene TRBJ2-7; 10 nucleotides agree with TRBD2. Germline loops: CDR1 SGHRS, CDR2 YFSETQ. Trimming at V came to 4 bases and at J to 0 bases, leaving 7 bases not matched to a gene. The CDR3 length is 16 residues.